The clone carrying this T cell receptor beta chain has just a few counts. This entry belongs to a study of CD8+ T cells in alopecia areata. On the study more broadly: Tofacitinib treatment spanned 6 to 18 months, with 6 months off drug afterward.

Extracted RNA was reverse transcribed into cDNA, the sequencing template. The repertoire was sequenced with immunoSEQ multiplex PCR; TCRdb's copy has only in-frame clones and lacks some. The sample shows 180,000 or so clones, just over 65% of them seen only once. In germline, CDR1 is SNHLY, CDR2 FYNNEI. The CDR3 contains 15 residues. V was trimmed by 6 bases and J by 0 bases, leaving 12 bases between them. J is TRBJ1-5 and V is TRBV2; the D gene is possibly TRBD1 (5 bases). This clonotype was sampled from a human donor with alopecia areata. Sequences were derived from CD8+ T cells sorted from blood, sampled at week 0. The CDR3 DNA reads TGTGCCAGCAGGAGGGGATTGGGTAGCAATCAGCCCCAGCATTTT. Its protein product is CASRRGLGSNQPQHF.